The clone carrying this TCR beta chain has ten or more counts. These data belong to a study of T-cell reconstitution after alpha-beta-depleted transplantation in children. TCRbeta library preparation incorporated unique molecular identifiers. MiXCR was run by TCRdb on the PCR reads, yielding one entry per CDR3 protein. There are more than 500,000 distinct CDR3 sequences in the sample; roughly 11% occur only once, and 11% to 15% lies in the top ten. The receptor was derived from a female patient aged 2-9 years who had a stem cell transplant for aplastic anemia, so the T cells may come from the graft donor. The sample consisted of PBMCs, mostly from graft donor cells, taken 180 days after TCRalphabeta/CD19-depleted stem cell transplant.

CDR3 bases: TGTGCCTGGAGTGTTATCCCCCCAGGGGGTTTCTTT. Its translation: CAWSVIPPGGFF. V gene TRBV30 combines with J gene TRBJ1-1; TRBD1 matches at 7 bases. The CDR3 totals 12 residues. Trimming removed 0 bases from V and 13 bases from J; junction bases left unmatched: 8. From germline, CDR1 is GTSNPN and CDR2 SVGIG (reference sequence).